The 8 T cell receptor beta chains in this list originate from one sample, sequenced in a study of post-analysis software for immune sequencing data. The antigens for these receptors are not known. Sequencing libraries made from TCR beta cDNA carried unique molecular identifiers. TCRdb reprocessed the PCR reads via MiXCR and lists one record per CDR3 protein. In the table there are about half a million distinct CDR3 sequences, 40% to 55% of which are singletons. Points from the study as a whole: Roughly 5 TRBV segments occurring more often in patients than controls included TRBV5-6, TRBV5-1 and TRBV20-1.

The sequenced material came from blood. These receptors all come from a girl aged 10 to 17 with multiple sclerosis.

This clonotype was observed a few times. The chain employs TRBV29-1 and TRBJ2-7; D is possibly TRBD2 (6 bases). CDR1 and CDR2 (germline): SQVTM, ANQGSEA. V dropped 2 bases and J dropped 3 bases, with 14 bases sitting between them. The CDR3 is 14 residues long. The CDR3 region is CSVESGGKHYEQYF. The CDR3 bases are TGCAGCGTTGAAAGTGGGGGGAAACACTACGAGCAGTACTTC.

The CDR3 loop reads CASSAGYGYTF. CDR3 in DNA: TGTGCCAGCAGTGCAGGATATGGCTACACCTTC. The chain is built from TRBV6-5 and TRBJ1-2; D is unresolved. V lost 5 bases to trimming and J lost 5 bases, with 6 bases between them. Germline CDR1 reads MNHEY; CDR2 reads SVGAGI. This CDR3 has 11 amino acids.

The V call is TRBV28, the J call TRBJ2-7, with a possible D match to TRBD1 (5 bases). Germline loops: CDR1 MDHEN, CDR2 SYDVKM. The CDR3 totals 15 residues. With 8 bases removed from V and 1 base from J, the gap between germline ends came to 18 bases. CDR3 nucleotides: TGTGCCAGCGGATCCCAGGGAAAGGGTTCCTACGAGCAGTACTTC. Its protein is CASGSQGKGSYEQYF.

V gene TRBV10-3 combines with J gene TRBJ2-5; the D is unclear. The V end was cut by 3 bases, the J end by 5 bases, with 10 bases between. Germline V gene data show CDR1 as ENHRY and CDR2 as SYGVKD. The CDR3 has 13 residues. The CDR3 here is CAISDGFGETQYF. CDR3 coding DNA: TGTGCCATCAGTGATGGATTTGGGGAGACCCAGTACTTC.

V and J are TRBV6-6 and TRBJ1-1; 7 nucleotides align to TRBD1. In germline, CDR1 is MNHNY, CDR2 SVGAGI (reference sequence). J lost 1 base, V lost 6 bases, and 14 bases had no gene match. The CDR3 extends over 17 amino acids. The DNA of the CDR3 is TGTGCCAGCAGCTCTGAGGGAGGGGGCAGAAGGAACACTGAAGCTTTCTTT. Translating it yields CASSSEGGGRRNTEAFF.

The rearrangement uses TRBV3-1 and TRBJ1-1, with D maybe TRBD1 (5 bases). The V and J ends lost 0 bases and 11 bases respectively, with 10 bases between them. CDR3 length equals 12 residues. Germline CDR1 LGHDT, CDR2 YNNKEL (reference sequence). The CDR3 nucleotides are TGTGCCAGCAGCCAAGATCAGGGTTGGGCTTTCTTT. Translation gives CASSQDQGWAFF.

V is TRBV28 and J is TRBJ2-5; 10 bases agree with TRBD2. J was trimmed by 10 bases and V by 2 bases; bases with no gene match: 13. The length of the CDR3 is 16 residues. From germline, CDR1 is MDHEN and CDR2 SYDVKM. The CDR3 reads CASSLTGSSGRWGQYF. The CDR3 DNA reads TGTGCCAGCAGTTTAACAGGGAGTAGCGGGAGGTGGGGCCAGTACTTC.

The chain recombines TRBV20-1 with TRBJ2-7; D possibly matches TRBD1 or TRBD2 (5 bases each). Trimming stripped 7 bases from V and 7 bases from J, with 14 bases between. The CDR3 runs to 11 residues. Germline CDR1 is DFQATT and CDR2 is SNEGSKA (reference sequence). The DNA for the CDR3 is TGCAGTGTCGGGACCTACTGGGAGCAGTACTTC. This gives the protein CSVGTYWEQYF.